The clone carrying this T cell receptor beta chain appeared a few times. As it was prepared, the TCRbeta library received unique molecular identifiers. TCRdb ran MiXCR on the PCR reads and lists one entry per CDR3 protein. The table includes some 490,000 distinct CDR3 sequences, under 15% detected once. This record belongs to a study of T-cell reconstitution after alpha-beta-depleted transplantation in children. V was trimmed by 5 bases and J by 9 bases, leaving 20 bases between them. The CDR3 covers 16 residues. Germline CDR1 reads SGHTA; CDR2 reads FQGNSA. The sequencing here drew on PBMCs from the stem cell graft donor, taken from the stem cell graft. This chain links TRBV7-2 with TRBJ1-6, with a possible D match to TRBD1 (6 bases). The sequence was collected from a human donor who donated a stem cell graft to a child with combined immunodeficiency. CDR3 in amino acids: CASSPPGTRDSSPLHF. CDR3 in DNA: TGTGCCAGCAGCCCACCCGGGACAAGGGATAGTTCACCCCTCCACTTT.